A selection of T cell receptor beta chains follows, all from one sample in a study of T cell responses to AZD1222 COVID-19 vaccine. Only in-frame clones appear in the TCRdb table, and some are missing; sequencing was by immunoSEQ multiplex PCR. The top ten clones hold 3.5% to 4.5% of a sample with approximately 110,000 clones, about 88% of them seen once. This specimen consisted of peripheral blood, obtained on day 0 of AZD1222 vaccination. Every receptor here comes from an adult in good health. CDR3s include the opening cysteine and the closing phenylalanine or tryptophan. Each record gives: J gene, D gene, clone size, V gene, CDR3 DNA, CDR3 protein. A D gene is named only where the DNA matches it firmly. Rows may omit the clone size; those that give it use once, few, many or a size class.

TRBJ2-1 | TRBD2 | once | TRBV11-3 | TGTGCCAGCAGCCGCGGGACTAGCGTCCCGTCCTACAATGAGCAGTTCTTC | CASSRGTSVPSYNEQFF
TRBJ1-2 | NA | medium-sized | TRBV5-4 | TGTGCCAGCAGCTTGTATCGGGGGACTAACTATGGCTACACCTTC | CASSLYRGTNYGYTF
TRBJ2-5 | NA | once | TRBV9 | TGTGCCAGCAGCGTAGCTACTGGGCCCCCCCAGTACTTC | CASSVATGPPQYF
TRBJ1-5 | NA | once | TRBV2 | TGTGCCAGCAGTATTCGGGACGGAATCACATTT | CASSIRDGITF
TRBJ1-5 | TRBD1 | few | TRBV5-1 | TGCGCCAGCAGCTTGGCCGGACAGGGAAATCAGCCCCAGCATTTT | CASSLAGQGNQPQHF
TRBJ2-7 | TRBD1 | NA | TRBV4-2 | TGTGCCAGCAGCCCGGGGACAGGGTGGTACGAGCAGTACTTC | CASSPGTGWYEQYF
TRBJ1-4 | TRBD1 | NA | TRBV7-2 | TGTGCCAGCAGCTTAGAGGCCCCCGGACAGGGAAATGAAAAACTGTTTTTT | CASSLEAPGQGNEKLFF
TRBJ2-7 | NA | NA | TRBV4-3 | TGCGCCAGCAGCCAAGACCACCGCCGGGACTTCTCCTACGAGCAGTACTTC | CASSQDHRRDFSYEQYF
TRBJ1-6 | NA | once | TRBV27 | TGTGCCAGCAGTTTATCTTATAATTCACCCCTCCACTTT | CASSLSYNSPLHF
TRBJ1-1 | TRBD1 | NA | TRBV5-4 | TGTGCCAGCAGCTTGGGGACAGGGTCCTTCGCTGAAGCTTTCTTT | CASSLGTGSFAEAFF
TRBJ1-2 | NA | NA | TRBV27 | TGTGCCAGCAGTTTATCAGCCGGGTACACCTTC | CASSLSAGYTF
TRBJ1-2 | NA | NA | TRBV25-1 | TGTGCCAGCAGTGAATATGCCCGGACAGCCGGTGGCTACACCTTC | CASSEYARTAGGYTF
TRBJ1-5 | NA | once | TRBV7-2 | TGTGCCAGCAGCTTAGAAGAGGGAAGCAATCAGCCCCAGCATTTT | CASSLEEGSNQPQHF
TRBJ1-3 | TRBD1 | NA | TRBV6-5 | TGTGCCAGCAGTAAGGGACAGGGTGGTGGAAACACCATATATTTT | CASSKGQGGGNTIYF
TRBJ1-4 | TRBD1 | once | TRBV7-2 | TGTGCCAGCAGCCAAAGCCGGGACAGCGAAAAACTGTTTTTT | CASSQSRDSEKLFF
TRBJ1-2 | TRBD1 | NA | TRBV4-1 | TGCGCCAGCAGCCAAGATTCGGGGACAGGCTATGGCTACACCTTC | CASSQDSGTGYGYTF
TRBJ1-1 | TRBD1 | NA | TRBV7-9 | TGTGCCAGCAGCTTAGCGGGGACAGAAATAGCTTTCTTT | CASSLAGTEIAFF
TRBJ2-5 | TRBD1 | NA | TRBV3-1/TRBV3-2 | TGTGCCAGCAGCCAAGATATCGGGCCAGGGGGAAAGACCCAGTACTTC | CASSQDIGPGGKTQYF
TRBJ2-3 | NA | NA | TRBV4-3 | TGCGCCAGCAGCCCCGAGGCGGTTCTCACAGATACGCAGTATTTT | CASSPEAVLTDTQYF
TRBJ2-7 | NA | NA | TRBV10-2 | TGCGCCAGCTCGGTGCTGGCAGCTACCTACGAGCAGTACTTC | CASSVLAATYEQYF
TRBJ1-1 | TRBD1 | NA | TRBV6-6 | TGTGCCAGCAGTACAGAGACAGGGCGGGGTACTGAAGCTTTCTTT | CASSTETGRGTEAFF
TRBJ1-2 | NA | NA | TRBV2 | TGTGCCAGCACCCCGACAAGTAACTATGGCTACACCTTC | CASTPTSNYGYTF
TRBJ2-6 | NA | NA | TRBV10-3 | TGTGCCACTAAAGAGGGGGAACGCTCTGGGGCCAACGTCCTGACTTTC | CATKEGERSGANVLTF
TRBJ1-1 | TRBD1 | NA | TRBV27 | TGTGCCAGCAGTTCAAGGACAGGAGCGAATACTGAAGCTTTCTTT | CASSSRTGANTEAFF
TRBJ2-1 | NA | once | TRBV3-1/TRBV3-2 | TGTGCCAGCAGCCAAGATCTCGGGTTCTCCTACAATGAGCAGTTCTTC | CASSQDLGFSYNEQFF
TRBJ1-6 | NA | NA | TRBV15 | TGTGCCACCAGAAGCCAATCTAGCTCCTATAATTCACCCCTCCACTTT | CATRSQSSSYNSPLHF
TRBJ1-6 | TRBD1 | NA | TRBV7-9 | TGTGCCAGCAGCTTAGCTGGGGACAGAAATTCACCCCTCCACTTT | CASSLAGDRNSPLHF
TRBJ2-1 | TRBD2 | NA | TRBV3-1/TRBV3-2 | TGTGCCAGCAGCCGGGGGACTAGCTTCAGCAATGAGCAGTTCTTC | CASSRGTSFSNEQFF
TRBJ2-7 | TRBD1 | NA | TRBV28 | TGTGCCAGCGGTGCTGGGACAGGGACCTACGAGCAGTACTTC | CASGAGTGTYEQYF
TRBJ2-1 | NA | NA | TRBV19 | TGTGCCAGTAGTACCCTTACGGCCCTCTACAATGAGCAGTTCTTC | CASSTLTALYNEQFF
TRBJ1-2 | NA | NA | TRBV27 | TGTGCCAGCAGTACCCGGACGGGTAACTATGGCTACACCTTC | CASSTRTGNYGYTF
TRBJ2-1 | NA | NA | TRBV28 | TGTGCCAGCAGTTTAGACAGAAGCTCCTACAATGAGCAGTTCTTC | CASSLDRSSYNEQFF
TRBJ2-3 | TRBD2 | NA | TRBV5-4 | TGTGCCAGCAGCTTGCCGGGACTAGCGGGGTCAGATACGCAGTATTTT | CASSLPGLAGSDTQYF
TRBJ1-4 | NA | NA | TRBV27 | TGTGCCAGCAGTCCCCGGCGGGGGCAGAGTGAAAAACTGTTTTTT | CASSPRRGQSEKLFF
TRBJ1-2 | NA | NA | TRBV12-3/TRBV12-4 | TGTGCCAGCATGAGGGCCAGGGACTACACCTTC | CASMRARDYTF
TRBJ1-4 | NA | NA | TRBV6-5 | TGTGCCAGCACCGCACCGGGGGGACACGAAAAACTGTTTTTT | CASTAPGGHEKLFF
TRBJ1-1 | NA | NA | TRBV28 | TGTGCCACCGATACGGGGTTGAACACTGAAGCTTTCTTT | CATDTGLNTEAFF
TRBJ2-1 | TRBD2 | once | TRBV6-4 | TGTGCCAGCAGTGAGGGGACTAGCGGGGCCAATGAGCAGTTCTTC | CASSEGTSGANEQFF
TRBJ2-2 | NA | NA | TRBV7-9 | TGTGCCAGCAGCTCATCCGGACAGATCGTTACCGGGGAGCTGTTTTTT | CASSSSGQIVTGELFF
TRBJ1-4 | NA | once | TRBV3-1/TRBV3-2 | TGTGCCAGCAGCCCCGTGGGGCCCTTGGGGGAAAAACTGTTTTTT | CASSPVGPLGEKLFF
TRBJ1-5 | TRBD1 | NA | TRBV24-1 | TGTGCCACCAGTGATGGGGACAGCCGGAGATTAGATCAGCCCCAGCATTTT | CATSDGDSRRLDQPQHF
TRBJ2-2 | NA | NA | TRBV2 | TGTGCCAGCAGGGGAGATTCGAACACCGGGGAGCTGTTTTTT | CASRGDSNTGELFF
TRBJ1-5 | NA | NA | TRBV28 | TGTGCCAGCAGGTTCCCGAGTCAGCCCCAGCATTTT | CASRFPSQPQHF
TRBJ2-7 | TRBD2 | NA | TRBV7-3 | TGTGCCAGCAGCCCCGGACTAGCGGGACTGGGCGGGCAGTACTTC | CASSPGLAGLGGQYF
TRBJ2-3 | NA | NA | TRBV6-5 | TGTGCCAGCAGTTCCCTGGGCGGCGGGGGCACAGATACGCAGTATTTT | CASSSLGGGGTDTQYF
TRBJ1-5 | NA | NA | TRBV5-3 | TGTGCCAGAAGCTCTGATTCTGGGGCCCCCGCCGGCGCGGATAGCAATCAGCCCCAGCATTTT | CARSSDSGAPAGADSNQPQHF
TRBJ1-3 | TRBD1 | once | TRBV18 | TGTGCCAGCTCACCTCCGGGACAGGGCTTTGGAAACACCATATATTTT | CASSPPGQGFGNTIYF
TRBJ2-1 | TRBD2 | once | TRBV9 | TGTGCCAGCAGCCCCCGACTAGCGGAAAACTCCTACAATGAGCAGTTCTTC | CASSPRLAENSYNEQFF
TRBJ1-4 | NA | NA | TRBV3-1/TRBV3-2 | TGTGCCAGCAGCCCCCGGGGGGGCGATGGTGAAAAACTGTTTTTT | CASSPRGGDGEKLFF
TRBJ1-2 | NA | NA | TRBV28 | TGTGCCAGCAGTTCTGAACTTCGGAGCTACACCTTC | CASSSELRSYTF
TRBJ2-3 | TRBD1 | NA | TRBV7-2 | TGTGCCAGCAGCGCCCTCCAGGGGGTTACAGATACGCAGTATTTT | CASSALQGVTDTQYF
TRBJ2-7 | TRBD1 | NA | TRBV2 | TGTGCCAGCAGTGTTGGGACAGGGTATTACGAGCAGTACTTC | CASSVGTGYYEQYF
TRBJ1-1 | NA | NA | TRBV5-6 | NA | CASSFGPGEISGAFF
TRBJ1-1 | NA | NA | TRBV4-2 | TGTGCCAGCAGCCTCAGGCCGGGACCCCTTGTGAACACTGAAGCTTTCTTT | CASSLRPGPLVNTEAFF
TRBJ2-3 | NA | few | TRBV4-1 | TGCGCCAGCAGTGGGGCAGGGTTCCTCTTCACAGATACGCAGTATTTT | CASSGAGFLFTDTQYF
TRBJ2-1 | TRBD2 | NA | TRBV2 | TGTGCCAGCAGTCGACTAGCGGGGTCCTACAATGAGCAGTTCTTC | CASSRLAGSYNEQFF
TRBJ1-1 | NA | NA | TRBV11-3 | TGTGCCAGCAGAGGGAGGGTAGCGAACACTGAAGCTTTCTTT | CASRGRVANTEAFF